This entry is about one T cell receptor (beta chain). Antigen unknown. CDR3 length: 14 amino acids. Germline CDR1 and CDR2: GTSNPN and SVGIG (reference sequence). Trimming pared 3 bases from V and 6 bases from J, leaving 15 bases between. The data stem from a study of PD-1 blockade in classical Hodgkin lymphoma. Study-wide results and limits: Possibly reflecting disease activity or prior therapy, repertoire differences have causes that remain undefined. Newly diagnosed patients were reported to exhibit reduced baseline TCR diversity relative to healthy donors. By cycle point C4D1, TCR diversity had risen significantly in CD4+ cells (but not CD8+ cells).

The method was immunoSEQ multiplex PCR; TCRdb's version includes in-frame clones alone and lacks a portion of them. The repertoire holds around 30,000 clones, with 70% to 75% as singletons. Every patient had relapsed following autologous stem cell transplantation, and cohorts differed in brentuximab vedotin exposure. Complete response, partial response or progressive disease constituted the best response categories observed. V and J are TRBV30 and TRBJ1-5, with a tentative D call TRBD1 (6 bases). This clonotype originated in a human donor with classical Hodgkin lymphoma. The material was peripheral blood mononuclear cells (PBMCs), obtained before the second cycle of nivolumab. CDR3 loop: CAWRERGLVQPQHF. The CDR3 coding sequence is TGTGCCTGGAGGGAACGGGGGCTTGTTCAGCCCCAGCATTTT.